This T cell receptor beta chain was found in a study of blood T cell repertoires in COVID-19 (dated by TCRdb to about 2020). About the study as a whole: Collaborator samples came from the United States, Italy and Spain and covered acute and convalescent phases of COVID-19. The prospective study material was composed of cDNA or gDNA derived from T cells, B-cell-depleted T cells, or PBMCs. Deeply sampled blood TCRbeta repertoires from subjects exposed to, actively infected with, or recovered from COVID-19 were included in the dataset. The repertoires were released in a freely available public database meant as a resource for research on the immune response to SARS-CoV-2. Samples came from the ongoing ImmuneRACE study (first 160 participants) plus 1,254 subjects from 6 global collaborators. A de-identified subject ID, COVID-19 status, age in years and sex were almost always included in the sample metadata. Where HLA class I and class II types were available, the types were taken from metadata supplied by the sample provider, not from assay-based typing.

Points the paper makes about the study in general: How much clinical and demographic metadata was included differed by source and by participant, and the metadata was provided uncurated.

The immunoSEQ Assay, a bias-controlled multiplex PCR, was used to amplify TCRbeta CDR3 regions from genomic DNA. Per the original workflow: Within the assay, amplification of reference gene primers was used to estimate how many nucleated cells each sample contained. To quantify the absolute abundance of each unique TCRbeta CDR3 rearrangement, sequence reads were collapsed and filtered. For each sample, productive Simpson clonality was calculated as the square root of Simpson's diversity index across productive rearrangements. TCRdb took this table from immuneACCESS and kept in-frame rearrangements with V and J called. Such tables lack part of the clones; where checked against another copy, unresolved V genes explain under half of the gap, and the rest is unexplained. V, J and clone size reflect that table, while D and trimming were determined from the DNA. The table for this sample lists approximately 180,000 clones; approximately 78% of them were counted only once. The leading ten clones occupy around a sixth of the sample.

With respect to this clone: It has no known antigen specificity. No per-base quality is available; no much larger clone lies one base away.

In the prospective study, participants were roughly 18 to 100 years old, resided in under 30 geographic areas of the United States, and were enrolled through a virtual design. In the prospective study, participants were assigned to cohorts based on the clinical history participants reported in a screening survey and a study questionnaire. ImmuneRACE Cohort 3 recovered participants were defined by two consecutive negative NP/OP PCR tests, healthcare professional clearance, or symptom resolution. In the prospective study, mobile phlebotomists collected whole blood, serum and a nasopharyngeal or oropharyngeal swab from each participant. Over a roughly 2-month period, participants in the prospective study had the option of providing additional blood draws and questionnaires. Before DNA extraction, blood samples from the prospective study were shipped at room temperature or frozen. Via the germline V gene, CDR1 is WSHSY and CDR2 SAAADI. V is pruned by 6 bases and J by 7 bases, leaving 8 bases of the junction without a gene match. From its cysteine to its phenylalanine, the CDR3 spans 15 amino acids. The read is trimmed to its CDR3 DNA, 45 bases read in frame from base 1.

Source material: PBMCs or T cells enriched from blood (not recorded which). Rearrangement joined TRBV10-2 to TRBJ2-1; TRBD2 fits 11 bases in the junction. The sequence was collected from a woman between 45 and 60 years old who had recovered from COVID-19. The CDR3 is CASRVLAGGGNEQFF. The sequence in DNA is TGCGCCAGCAGAGTTCTAGCGGGAGGAGGGAATGAGCAGTTCTTC.